Listed below are T cell receptor beta chains from one sample, sequenced in a study of T-cell reconstitution after alpha-beta-depleted transplantation in children. Via MiXCR, TCRdb re-called the PCR reads, giving one row per CDR3 protein. The data contain 700,000 to 850,000 distinct CDR3 sequences, around 15% of them singletons. Sample: PBMCs, mostly from graft donor cells, taken 360 days after TCRalphabeta/CD19-depleted stem cell transplant. The source of these receptors is a male patient under 18 who had a stem cell transplant for acute lymphoblastic leukemia, so the T cells may come from the graft donor. Each CDR3 is given with its conserved first and last residue. The D gene is left open where the match is weak. The size of a clone is reported for some rows only, either as once, few or many, or as a class for expanded clones.

d_call	v_call	j_call	clone_size	cdr3_nt	cdr3_aa
TRBD1	TRBV29-1	TRBJ1-5	.	TGCAGCGTTTCCGTTGAGGCCGGGACAGGGAGCAATCAGCCCCAGCATTTT	CSVSVEAGTGSNQPQHF
TRBD2	TRBV7-8	TRBJ2-3	many	TGTGCCAGCAGCCCCGGACTAGCGGGAGTACGGACAGATACGCAGTATTTT	CASSPGLAGVRTDTQYF
.	TRBV7-9	TRBJ1-3	few	TGTGCCAGCTTTGAGGACACCATATATTTT	CASFEDTIYF
TRBD2	TRBV11-1	TRBJ2-4	few	TGTGCCAGCAGCCCACCCCTTACGCTAGCGGGAGGAGGGATGGACAAAAACATTCAGTACTTC	CASSPPLTLAGGGMDKNIQYF
TRBD1	TRBV5-1	TRBJ1-2	.	TGCGCCAGCAGCTTGGAGCAGGGGGCCGTAGATGGCTACACCTTC	CASSLEQGAVDGYTF
.	TRBV29-1	TRBJ1-1	many	TGCAGCGTGAGGGGGAGGAAAACTGAAGCTTTCTTT	CSVRGRKTEAFF
.	TRBV5-1	TRBJ1-2	.	TGCGCCAGCAGACCCGAGGAGTGGGAGGCAAGAAACTATGGCTACACCTTC	CASRPEEWEARNYGYTF
TRBD2	TRBV10-3	TRBJ2-1	.	TGTGCCCCCAGAGGGACAAAACGGGGGACTAGAGGGGATGAGCAGTTCTTC	CAPRGTKRGTRGDEQFF
.	TRBV7-8	TRBJ2-7	few	TGTGCCAGCAGCTTATACGGGGAAGCGGCCTACGAGCAGTACTTC	CASSLYGEAAYEQYF
.	TRBV20-1	TRBJ2-7	.	TGCAGTGCTTTCGAAGTCCGGGACAAGTGGCCCCCCTACGAGCAGTACTTC	CSAFEVRDKWPPYEQYF
.	TRBV10-3	TRBJ1-2	.	TGTGCCATCAGTCGTCAGGGTTATGGCTACACCTTC	CAISRQGYGYTF
.	TRBV20-1	TRBJ2-1	.	TGCAGTGCTAGTAATGTGGCTGGATCCTACAATGAGCAGTTCTTC	CSASNVAGSYNEQFF
.	TRBV25-1	TRBJ1-2	.	TGTGCCAGCAGTGAAATCCACAGGGACTATGGCTACACCTTC	CASSEIHRDYGYTF
.	TRBV11-2	TRBJ2-7	once	TGTGCCAGCAGCTTAGCGGGGTGGGTGGGGCTTCGCGAGCAGTACTTC	CASSLAGWVGLREQYF
.	TRBV18	TRBJ2-1	.	TGTGCCAGCTCGGGGGAGACCTACAATGAGCAGTTCTTC	CASSGETYNEQFF
TRBD2	TRBV27	TRBJ2-7	many	TGTGCCAGCAGCCATCTAGCGGGAGGATCCTACGAGCAGTACTTC	CASSHLAGGSYEQYF
TRBD2	TRBV10-3	TRBJ2-1	few	TGTGCCATCAAGGAGCCGGGACTAGCGGAGGGAAGCTCCTACAATGAGCAGTTCTTC	CAIKEPGLAEGSSYNEQFF
TRBD1	TRBV18	TRBJ1-4	once	TGTGCCAGCTCACTACTCTTCCGGGACAGGGGAGAAAAACTGTTTTTT	CASSLLFRDRGEKLFF
.	TRBV27	TRBJ1-1	.	TGTGCCAGCAGTCCCCTCCAGGGTTATGTGAACACTGAAGCTTTCTTT	CASSPLQGYVNTEAFF
.	TRBV12-3/TRBV12-4	TRBJ1-1	few	TGTGCCAGCAGGGGGGGTTCGCACCAGAACACTGAAGCTTTCTTT	CASRGGSHQNTEAFF
.	TRBV27	TRBJ1-1	few	TGTGCCAGCAGTTTGATGACAGGACCTATGAACACTGAAGCTTTCTTT	CASSLMTGPMNTEAFF
.	TRBV11-3	TRBJ2-2	.	TGTGCCAGCAGCTTGGTGACGACGGGAACCGGGGAGCTGTTTTTT	CASSLVTTGTGELFF
TRBD1	TRBV4-1	TRBJ2-7	few	TGCGCCAGCAGCCAAGCTCCCGGACAGGGGTCGAGGTTGACGTACTTC	CASSQAPGQGSRLTYF
.	TRBV12-3/TRBV12-4	TRBJ2-7	.	TGTGCCAGCAGTTTATTTTCGCGGGAAACCACCTACGAGCAGTACTTC	CASSLFSRETTYEQYF
.	TRBV15	TRBJ2-2	few	TGTGCCACCAGCAGAGTTACGGGTAACACCGGGGAGCTGTTTTTT	CATSRVTGNTGELFF
.	TRBV29-1	TRBJ1-1	.	TGCAGCGTTCGCCCCAGGCTGAGCGGGAACACTGAAGCTTTCTTT	CSVRPRLSGNTEAFF
.	TRBV2	TRBJ2-1	many	TGTGCCAGCAGTGAGATAGGGGCAGGGTATGAGCAGTTCTTC	CASSEIGAGYEQFF
.	TRBV28	TRBJ2-3	.	TGTGCCAGTTACAGCGGATTCGTGGATACGCAGTATTTT	CASYSGFVDTQYF
.	TRBV24-1	TRBJ2-2	many	TGTGCCACCGGGCTTGGGGAGCTGTTTTTT	CATGLGELFF
TRBD2	TRBV12-3/TRBV12-4	TRBJ2-1	few	TGTGCCAGCAGGGCAGTGCGGGGACTAGCGATCGAGCAGTTCTTC	CASRAVRGLAIEQFF
.	TRBV18	TRBJ1-1	.	TGTGCCAGCTCACCGAACAAGAACACTGAAGCTTTCTTT	CASSPNKNTEAFF
.	TRBV3-1	TRBJ2-1	few	TGTGCCAGCAGCCTCTCGCTAATGGACAATGAGCAGTTCTTC	CASSLSLMDNEQFF
.	TRBV5-1	TRBJ2-1	.	TGCGCCAGCAGCGATGGACAGCCGATTACCAATGAGCAGTTCTTC	CASSDGQPITNEQFF
.	TRBV5-5	TRBJ1-2	.	TGTGCCAGCAGCCACGACAGGCGCCCGGCCGGTGGCTACACCTTC	CASSHDRRPAGGYTF
.	TRBV11-2	TRBJ2-1	many	TGTGCCAGCAGCTTAGGAACTTCACTAGAAAAGAATAAAGTTGGGAATGAGCAGTTCTTC	CASSLGTSLEKNKVGNEQFF
TRBD2	TRBV12-3/TRBV12-4	TRBJ2-3	few	TGTGCCAGCGGACACCCGAGCGGGACTAGCACAGATACGCAGTATTTT	CASGHPSGTSTDTQYF
.	TRBV4-1	TRBJ2-2	.	TGCGCCAGCAGCCTCCCCCACCTTAACACCGGGGAGCTGTTTTTT	CASSLPHLNTGELFF
.	TRBV29-1	TRBJ2-5	many	TGCAGCGGGAATCAGGGAACAGAGACCCAGTACTTC	CSGNQGTETQYF
TRBD2	TRBV5-1	TRBJ2-1	.	TGCGCCAGCAGCCCACGACTAGCGGGGCTCAATGAGCAGTTCTTC	CASSPRLAGLNEQFF
.	TRBV6-5	TRBJ1-2	.	TGTGCCAGCCGACTCCTCGTGGAAGGGAGATATGGCTACACCTTC	CASRLLVEGRYGYTF
.	TRBV24-1	TRBJ2-7	few	TGTGCCACCAGTGATTTGGTCCGGCAGTACTTC	CATSDLVRQYF
.	TRBV24-1	TRBJ2-1	.	TGTGCCACCACCGGGACCGAGGGAGACAATGAGCAGTTCTTC	CATTGTEGDNEQFF
.	TRBV12-5	TRBJ2-1	.	TGTGCTAGTGGTTTATTCAATGGCGGGGGCGGCAATGAGCAGTTCTTC	CASGLFNGGGGNEQFF
.	TRBV27	TRBJ2-7	few	TGTGCCAGCAGTTCCCGGGACCCGGGTCTCTACGAGCAGTACTTC	CASSSRDPGLYEQYF
TRBD1	TRBV5-1	TRBJ1-2	.	TGCGCCAGCAGCTTTCCGGGACAGGGCTATGGCTACACCTTC	CASSFPGQGYGYTF